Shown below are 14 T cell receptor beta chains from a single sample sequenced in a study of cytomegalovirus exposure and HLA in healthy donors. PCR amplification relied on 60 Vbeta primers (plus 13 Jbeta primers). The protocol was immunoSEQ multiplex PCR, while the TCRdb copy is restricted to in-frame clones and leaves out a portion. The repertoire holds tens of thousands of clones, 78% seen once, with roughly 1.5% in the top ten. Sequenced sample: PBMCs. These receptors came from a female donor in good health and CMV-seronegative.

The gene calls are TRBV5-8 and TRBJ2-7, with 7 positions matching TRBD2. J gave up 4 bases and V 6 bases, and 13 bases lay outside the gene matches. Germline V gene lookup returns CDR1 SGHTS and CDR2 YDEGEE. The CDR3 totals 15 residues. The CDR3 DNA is TGTGCCAGCATCAAGCTCTCGGGCGGGGGATACGAGCAGTACTTC. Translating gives CASIKLSGGGYEQYF.

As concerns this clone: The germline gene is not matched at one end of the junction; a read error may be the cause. The CDR3 reads CASSLGPGAGQAGTIYF. CDR3 nucleotide sequence: TGCGCCAGCAGCTTAGGCCCCGGAGCGGGTCAGGCCGGCACCATATATTTT. The genes are TRBV5-4 and TRBJ1-3; no definite D call. This CDR3 comprises 17 residues. Germline V gene data show CDR1 as SGHNT and CDR2 as YYREEE (reference sequence).

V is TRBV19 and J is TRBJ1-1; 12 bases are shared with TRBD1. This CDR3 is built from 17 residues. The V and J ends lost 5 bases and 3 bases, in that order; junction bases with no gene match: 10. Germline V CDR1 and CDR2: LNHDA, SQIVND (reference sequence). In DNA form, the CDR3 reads TGTGCCAGTAGTTCCCGGGACAGGGGGCTGTTGGACACTGAAGCTTTCTTT. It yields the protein CASSSRDRGLLDTEAFF.

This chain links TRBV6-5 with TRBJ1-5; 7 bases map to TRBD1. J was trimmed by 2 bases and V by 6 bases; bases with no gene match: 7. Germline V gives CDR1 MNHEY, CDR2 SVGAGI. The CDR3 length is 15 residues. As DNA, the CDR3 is TGTGCCAGCAGGTCACAGGGGTCGGGCAATCAGCCCCAGCATTTT. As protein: CASRSQGSGNQPQHF.

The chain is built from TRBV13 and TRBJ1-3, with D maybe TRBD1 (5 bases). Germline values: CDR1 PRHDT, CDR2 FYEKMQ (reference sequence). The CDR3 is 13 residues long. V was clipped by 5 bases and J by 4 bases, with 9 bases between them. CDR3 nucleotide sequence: TGTGCCAGCAGCGGGTACAGGGGAAACACCATATATTTT. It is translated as CASSGYRGNTIYF.

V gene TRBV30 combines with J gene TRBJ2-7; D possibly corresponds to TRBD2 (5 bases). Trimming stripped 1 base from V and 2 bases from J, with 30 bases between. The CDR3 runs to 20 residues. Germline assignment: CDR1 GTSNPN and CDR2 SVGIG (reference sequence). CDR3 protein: CAWSDTGSRWSVKGPYEQYF. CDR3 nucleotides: TGTGCCTGGAGTGATACGGGAAGCAGGTGGTCAGTAAAGGGCCCCTACGAGCAGTACTTC. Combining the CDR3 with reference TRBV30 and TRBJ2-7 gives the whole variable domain SQTIHQWPATLVQPVGSPLSLECTVEGTSNPNLYWYRQAAGRGLQLLFYSVGIGQISSEVPQNLSASRPQDRQFILSSKKLLLSDSGFYLCAWSDTGSRWSVKGPYEQYFGPGTRLTVT.

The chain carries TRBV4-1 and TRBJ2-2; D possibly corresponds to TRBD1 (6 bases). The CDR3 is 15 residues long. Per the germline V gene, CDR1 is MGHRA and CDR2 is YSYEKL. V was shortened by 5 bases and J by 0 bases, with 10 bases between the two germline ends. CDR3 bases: TGCGCCAGCAGCTCCGGGACACCGAACACCGGGGAGCTGTTTTTT. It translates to CASSSGTPNTGELFF.

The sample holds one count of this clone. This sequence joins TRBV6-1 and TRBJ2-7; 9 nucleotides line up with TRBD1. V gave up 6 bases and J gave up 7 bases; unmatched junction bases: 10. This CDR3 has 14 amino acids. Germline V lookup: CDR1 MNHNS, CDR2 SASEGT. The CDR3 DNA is TGTGCCAGCAGACCGGGACAGGGTCTAAGGGAGCAGTACTTC. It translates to CASRPGQGLREQYF.

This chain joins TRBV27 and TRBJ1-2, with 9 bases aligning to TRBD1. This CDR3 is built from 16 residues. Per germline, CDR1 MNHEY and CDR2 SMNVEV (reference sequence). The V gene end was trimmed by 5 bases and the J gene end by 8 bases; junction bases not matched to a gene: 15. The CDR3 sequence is CASSKLQTGTGTGYTF. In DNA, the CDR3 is TGTGCCAGCAGTAAACTTCAAACCGGGACAGGGACAGGCTACACCTTC.

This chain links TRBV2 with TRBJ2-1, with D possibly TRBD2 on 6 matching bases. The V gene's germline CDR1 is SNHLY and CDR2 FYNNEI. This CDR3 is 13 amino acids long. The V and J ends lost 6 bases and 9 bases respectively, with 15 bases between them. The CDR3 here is CASRGEEIGEQFF. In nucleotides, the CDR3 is TGTGCCAGCAGGGGGGAGGAAATCGGTGAGCAGTTCTTC.

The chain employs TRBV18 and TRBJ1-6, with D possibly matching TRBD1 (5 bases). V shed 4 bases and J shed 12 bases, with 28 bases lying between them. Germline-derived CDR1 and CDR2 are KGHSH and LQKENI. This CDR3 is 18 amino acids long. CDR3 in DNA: TGTGCCAGCTCACTCACTCCACATCGCGGGGACGGAAATGTACCCCTCCACTTT. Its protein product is CASSLTPHRGDGNVPLHF.

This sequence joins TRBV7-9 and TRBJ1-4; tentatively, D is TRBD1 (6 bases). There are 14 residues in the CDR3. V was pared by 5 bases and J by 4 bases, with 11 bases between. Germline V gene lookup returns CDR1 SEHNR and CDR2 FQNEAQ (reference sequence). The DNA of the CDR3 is TGTGCCAGCAGCAGAACAGGGAATAATGAAAAACTGTTTTTT. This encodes CASSRTGNNEKLFF.

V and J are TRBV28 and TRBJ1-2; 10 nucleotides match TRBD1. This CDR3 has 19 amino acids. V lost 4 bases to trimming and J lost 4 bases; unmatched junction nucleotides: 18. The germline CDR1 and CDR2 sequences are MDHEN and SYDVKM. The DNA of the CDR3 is TGTGCCAGCAGTTATACGGGAGGGGACAGGGGATATCTTGTCTATGGCTACACCTTC. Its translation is CASSYTGGDRGYLVYGYTF.

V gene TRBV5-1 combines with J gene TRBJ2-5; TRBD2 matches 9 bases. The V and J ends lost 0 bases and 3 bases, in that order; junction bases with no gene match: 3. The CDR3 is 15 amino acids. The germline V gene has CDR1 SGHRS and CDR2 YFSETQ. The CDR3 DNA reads TGCGCCAGCAGCTTGGGCGCTAGCGGGGAAGAGACCCAGTACTTC. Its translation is CASSLGASGEETQYF.